The present T cell receptor (beta chain) was sequenced within a study of a mutant IDH1 vaccine in newly diagnosed glioma (dated by TCRdb to about 2021). Some background on the complete study: Of the roughly 34 treated patients, around 62% were male and around 40% were female, and a mean age of roughly 41 years was recorded. Prior to enrollment, patients had been given standard therapy consisting of radiotherapy alone, temozolomide alone, or radiochemotherapy with temozolomide, with the combination given to most patients. Six visits were used for peripheral blood collection: V03 (baseline), V05, V07, V10, V12 and V13. For exploratory analyses, longitudinal TCRB deep sequencing was carried out in around 26 treated patients wherever samples were available. The paper's findings and limits, for the study overall: Immune responses induced by the vaccine were seen in roughly 95% of patients across multiple MHC alleles. Pseudoprogression appeared unrelated to alterations in the top peripheral T cell clonotypes detected by TCRB sequencing. Selection of PBMC samples for TCRB deep sequencing was based on availability. The authors noted that analyses of patient blood samples could not be reproduced because of sample limitations.

Library generation was performed with the immunoSEQ multiplex PCR assay. Rearranged TCR beta chain sequences were amplified using the hsTCRB Kit according to the manufacturer's protocol. Sequencing of TCRB libraries was carried out on an Illumina MiSeq. Regarding the original processing steps: The proprietary platform of the kit vendor was used for demultiplexing, trimming and gene mapping. TCRdb retrieved this table from immuneACCESS and kept in-frame rearrangements only. Not all clones are present; in checked studies, unresolved V genes account for under half, and no reason is known for the remainder. The V and J calls and clone size come from that table; D and trimming were worked out from the DNA. This sample gives 70,000 to 100,000 clones in total; around 80% of them show up just once. The ten top clones hold about 5.1% of the sample. The meaning of the sample's time point label: baseline, week 1 (first vaccination visit). Taken with the paper, the label for treatment or condition translates to: pre-vaccination baseline after standard-of-care therapy. Newly diagnosed WHO grade 3 or 4 IDH1-mutant astrocytomas showing loss of nuclear ATRX were present in the donors. The samples were drawn from NOA16, a multicentre, single-arm, open-label phase I trial in Germany that tested a mutant IDH1 peptide vaccine in humans for the first time. Blood drawn at visit V03 was used as the baseline sample for immunogenicity testing. The DNeasy Blood and Tissue Kit was used to extract genomic DNA from EDTA blood for TCRB sequencing.

Remarks on this clone: Its specific antigen is unknown. No base qualities exist here, and no much larger clone lies one base off it.

V sheds 1 base and J sheds 2 bases, leaving 9 bases between their ends. CDR1 and CDR2 are drawn from the germline V gene: MNHEY, SVGAGI. The cysteine opens and the phenylalanine closes a CDR3 of 14 amino acids. Of the read, only the CDR3 DNA is kept; its 42 bases are in frame from base 1. The origin of this receptor is a man in his forties with glioma. Some clones in this sample may be carry-over from other donors' samples. The receptor chain draws on TRBV6-5 and TRBJ2-7; 5 matching bases give a weak D call of TRBD1. The source was PBMCs, collected from a glioma patient treated with radiotherapy, temozolomide or both. The CDR3 here reads CASSYLGPTYEQYF. The DNA sequence reads TGTGCCAGCAGTTACTTGGGGCCAACCTACGAGCAGTACTTC.